Sequencing of this T cell receptor beta chain was carried out in a study of PD-1 blockade in classical Hodgkin lymphoma. Overall study context: Once every 2 weeks, patients received intravenous nivolumab at 3 mg/kg. General study points: Newly diagnosed and completely responding patients shared comparable baseline diversity. By C4D1, CD4+ diversity increased significantly, especially in complete responders.

Of note for this clone: Its target is not known.

V was trimmed by 5 bases and J by 11 bases, leaving 19 bases between them. The CDR3 covers 14 residues. Looked up from germline, CDR1 is MDHEN and CDR2 is SYDVKM. Assay used: immunoSEQ multiplex PCR; TCRdb lists only in-frame clones, some missing. The repertoire has about 3,000 clones, roughly 70% of them found once; the top ten carry around two thirds. Every patient was affected by relapse after autologous stem cell transplantation, while exposure to brentuximab vedotin was not uniform. Isolated CD8+ T cells were derived from thawed PBMCs through magnetic negative selection. V gene TRBV28 combines with J gene TRBJ2-1; no definite D call. The sample in question was CD8+ T cells from blood, obtained at baseline. The receptor was isolated from a human donor with classical Hodgkin lymphoma. The DNA for the CDR3 is TGTGCCAGCAGTCCCGCCAATATTCAAAAGAAGCAGTTCTTC. Protein: CASSPANIQKKQFF.